The rows below give T cell receptor beta chains drawn from one sample of a study of blood T cell repertoires in COVID-19. Clones were read by immunoSEQ multiplex PCR, and TCRdb kept only the in-frame ones, dropping some. This table holds 80,000 or so clones, about 80% found once. Sequencing was done on a sample of peripheral blood. These receptor sequences come from a man of 80 years or more with acute or convalescent COVID-19. CDR3s include the opening cysteine and the closing phenylalanine or tryptophan. The D gene is left open where the match is weak. The size entry is marked missing in some rows and otherwise reads once, few, many or a size class.

>TRBJ1-2|NA|TRBV9|NA
TGTGCCAGCAGCGTAGACCTCACAGGCTATGGCTACACCTTC
CASSVDLTGYGYTF
>TRBJ1-1|NA|TRBV5-1|NA
TGCGCCAGCAGCCCGGAGGTCGGGAAGACTGAAGCTTTCTTT
CASSPEVGKTEAFF
>TRBJ2-7|NA|TRBV6-2/TRBV6-3|NA
TGTGCCAGCAGTCGCCGGCTTGCAGGTCTCCATTACGAGCAGTACTTC
CASSRRLAGLHYEQYF
>TRBJ1-6|TRBD1|TRBV11-1|NA
TGTGCCAGCAGTTACGGACAGGGTAATTCACCCCTCCACTTT
CASSYGQGNSPLHF
>TRBJ2-3|TRBD2|TRBV2|NA
TGTGCCAGCAGCTCCCTAGCGGGGGGGACAGATACGCAGTATTTT
CASSSLAGGTDTQYF
>TRBJ1-2|NA|TRBV18|once
TGTGCCAGCTCACCACCGGTCATGGTCACGGACATACGCGCGGGGGGCTACACCTTC
CASSPPVMVTDIRAGGYTF
>TRBJ1-2|NA|TRBV5-4|NA
TGTGCCAGCAGCTTGAATGTCTTGAACTATGGCTACACCTTC
CASSLNVLNYGYTF
>TRBJ1-2|TRBD1|TRBV7-3|few
TGTGCCAGCAGTCCAGGGGGCTCTGGTGGCTACACCTTC
CASSPGGSGGYTF
>TRBJ2-1|TRBD1|TRBV9|NA
TGTGCCAGCAGCGTCTCGACAGGGGCGGCTCTTAATGAGCAGTTCTTC
CASSVSTGAALNEQFF
>TRBJ2-5|TRBD2|TRBV7-9|once
TGTGCCAGCAGACATTCTAGCGGGGGGGCTGAGGACCAGTACTTC
CASRHSSGGAEDQYF
>TRBJ2-1|TRBD2|TRBV7-8|NA
TGTGCCAGCAGCCTGGGACTAGCGGGCCACAATGAGCAGTTCTTC
CASSLGLAGHNEQFF
>TRBJ2-3|TRBD2|TRBV5-5|NA
TGTGCCAGCAGCTTCACCGGGACTAGCGCTTCAGATACGCAGTATTTT
CASSFTGTSASDTQYF
>TRBJ2-7|TRBD2|TRBV9|few
TGTGCCAGCAGCGTGATCGGGGGGGCAGAAGAGCAGTACTTC
CASSVIGGAEEQYF
>TRBJ1-1|NA|TRBV6-5|NA
TGTGCCAGCAGTTACTCGGCGGGGACTGAAGCTTTCTTT
CASSYSAGTEAFF
>TRBJ2-2|TRBD1|TRBV5-1|NA
TGCGCCAGCAGCAGGACAGGGGGTTCGAACACCGGGGAGCTGTTTTTT
CASSRTGGSNTGELFF
>TRBJ1-2|NA|TRBV25-1|NA
TGTGCCAGCAGTGAATATAGGCAGGGCTATGGCTACACCTTC
CASSEYRQGYGYTF
>TRBJ1-1|NA|TRBV2|NA
TGTGCCAGCAGGGGAACAGGGTTCAAGTTTGAAGCTTTCTTT
CASRGTGFKFEAFF
>TRBJ1-3|NA|TRBV6-5|few
TGTGCCAGCGCCATCCGGGTCGGCTCTGGAAACACCATATATTTT
CASAIRVGSGNTIYF
>TRBJ1-2|TRBD1|TRBV3-1/TRBV3-2|NA
TGTGCCAGCAGCCAGGCGGGACAGGGTGTACCATCTCGCTATGGCTACACCTTC
CASSQAGQGVPSRYGYTF
>TRBJ2-3|TRBD2|TRBV7-8|NA
TGTGCCAGCAGCTTCACTAGCGGGGGGGATACGCAGTATTTT
CASSFTSGGDTQYF
>TRBJ2-3|NA|TRBV7-3|NA
TGTGCCAGCAGTTGGGACTCATCAGATACGCAGTATTTT
CASSWDSSDTQYF
>TRBJ1-3|TRBD1|TRBV29-1|NA
TGCAGCGTAGACCGACAGGGAACGGGAAACACCATATATTTT
CSVDRQGTGNTIYF
>TRBJ2-3|TRBD1|TRBV7-3|NA
TGTGCCAGCAGCAGTCAGGGGGCAGATACGCAGTATTTT
CASSSQGADTQYF
>TRBJ1-3|NA|TRBV10-2|NA
TGCGCCAGCAGTGGAGGGACATATGGAAACACCATATATTTT
CASSGGTYGNTIYF
>TRBJ1-3|NA|TRBV4-1|NA
TGCGCCAGCAGCGCAGCGGGGGAGAGCTCTGGAAACACCATATATTTT
CASSAAGESSGNTIYF
>TRBJ1-1|NA|TRBV7-3|NA
TGTGCCAGCAGCTTACAGCCTCAGACACTTCACGCTGAAGCTTTCTTT
CASSLQPQTLHAEAFF
>TRBJ2-7|NA|TRBV2|NA
TGTGCCAGCAGAAAGAACAGGGATCGGTACGAGCAGTACTTC
CASRKNRDRYEQYF
>TRBJ1-1|TRBD1|TRBV7-9|NA
TGTGCCAGCAGCCTAAGGACAGGGAGTGTTTTAGGGACTGAAGCTTTCTTT
CASSLRTGSVLGTEAFF
>TRBJ1-2|NA|TRBV11-2|NA
TGTGCCAGCAGCTTTTCCCGCAGGGGACAAGGCTACACCTTC
CASSFSRRGQGYTF
>TRBJ2-7|NA|TRBV5-1|once
TGCGCCAGCAGCCCCGGGGGGCTGGGCTACGAGCAGTACTTC
CASSPGGLGYEQYF
>TRBJ2-2|NA|TRBV6-4|NA
TGTGCCAGCAGTGACCGCAGGATTCACCGGGGAGCTGTTTTT
CASSDRRIHRGAVF
>TRBJ1-6|NA|TRBV5-8|NA
TGTGCCAGCAGCTTGGTGACAGGATATAATTCACCCCTCCACTTT
CASSLVTGYNSPLHF
>TRBJ2-7|NA|TRBV11-3|NA
TGTGCCAGCAGCCCAGGGGCAGGGAGCTACGAGCAGTACTTC
CASSPGAGSYEQYF
>TRBJ1-2|NA|TRBV12-5|NA
TGTGCTAGTGGTTTGCCACAGGGCCTGAATGGCTACACCTTC
CASGLPQGLNGYTF
>TRBJ2-3|NA|TRBV11-2|NA
TGTGCCAGCAGCTCAGATCCCAGGGTGACAGATACGCAGTATTTT
CASSSDPRVTDTQYF
>TRBJ1-4|NA|TRBV3-1/TRBV3-2|NA
TGTGCCAGCAGCCCTGGGCCAGGTCGGAATGAAAAACTGTTTTTT
CASSPGPGRNEKLFF
>TRBJ1-2|TRBD1|TRBV10-3|few
TGTGCCATCAGTGAACCCCGAGGGACAGCGAAATATGGCTACACCTTC
CAISEPRGTAKYGYTF
>TRBJ2-2|NA|TRBV5-1|NA
TGCGCCAGCAGCTCCCAAGTGGGGGCGCACACCGGGGAGCTGTTTTTT
CASSSQVGAHTGELFF
>TRBJ2-5|TRBD2|TRBV5-4|many
TGTGCCAGCAGCTTAGCGGGGGCGGGGGAGACCCAGTACTTC
CASSLAGAGETQYF
>TRBJ1-2|TRBD1|TRBV10-3|NA
TGTGCCATCAGAAAGGACAGGGAAGGTGGCTACACCTTC
CAIRKDREGGYTF
>TRBJ1-1|NA|TRBV19|NA
TGTGCCAGTACCATGGCACAGGGCACTGAAGCTTTCTTT
CASTMAQGTEAFF
>TRBJ2-1|NA|TRBV5-1|NA
TGCGCCAGCAGACCAGCGTCCTCCCAATTACGACGGAACAATGAGCAGTTCTTC
CASRPASSQLRRNNEQFF
>TRBJ1-5|NA|TRBV7-9|NA
TGTGCCAGCAGCTTAGGGCCAAATCAGCCCCAGCATTTT
CASSLGPNQPQHF
>TRBJ1-2|NA|TRBV6-6|few
TGTGCCAGCAGTCGCCGGGACAGCTACACCTTC
CASSRRDSYTF
>TRBJ1-5|NA|TRBV2|NA
TGTGCCAGCAGGGCCCACGGGGGGGGAGGTCAGCCCCAGCATTTT
CASRAHGGGGQPQHF
>TRBJ1-1|NA|TRBV2|NA
TGTGCCAGCGGGGGGGACGGCCACACTGAAGCTTTCTTT
CASGGDGHTEAFF
>TRBJ2-2|NA|TRBV6-5|NA
TGTGCCAGCAGTTATCACGACAGACTCCGCGGCGGGGAGCTGTTTTTT
CASSYHDRLRGGELFF
>TRBJ1-2|TRBD1|TRBV11-2|NA
TGTGCCAGCAGCATTAACAGGGGAAACTATGGCTACACCTTC
CASSINRGNYGYTF
>TRBJ2-5|TRBD2|TRBV2|NA
TGTGCCAGCAGTGAAGCTAGCGGGGGGGCATGGGAGACCCAGTACTTC
CASSEASGGAWETQYF
>TRBJ2-2|TRBD2|TRBV5-4|few
TGTGCCAGCAGAGCTGGACTAGCGGGGGGGAACACCGGGGAGCTGTTTTTT
CASRAGLAGGNTGELFF
>TRBJ1-4|TRBD1|TRBV18|once
TGTGCCAGCAATTCACAGGGGGCTAATGAAAAACTGTTTTTT
CASNSQGANEKLFF
>TRBJ1-2|NA|TRBV7-8|NA
TGTGCCAGCAGCCCCCGACAGGACCCTAACTATGGCTACACCTTC
CASSPRQDPNYGYTF
>TRBJ1-4|TRBD1|TRBV3-1/TRBV3-2|NA
TGTGCCAGCAGCCTCCGACAGGGGGCCGCAGCTAATGAAAAACTGTTTTTT
CASSLRQGAAANEKLFF
>TRBJ2-3|NA|TRBV9|NA
TGTGCCAGCAGCGTCAGGGGCACAGATACGCAGTATTTT
CASSVRGTDTQYF
>TRBJ1-2|NA|TRBV6-2/TRBV6-3|NA
TGTGCCAGCAGTTACTCCCCCGGGGGCTACACCTTC
CASSYSPGGYTF
>TRBJ1-1|TRBD1|TRBV10-1|NA
TGCGCCAGCAGTGAGTTACCGGGACAGAATGAAGCTTTCTTT
CASSELPGQNEAFF